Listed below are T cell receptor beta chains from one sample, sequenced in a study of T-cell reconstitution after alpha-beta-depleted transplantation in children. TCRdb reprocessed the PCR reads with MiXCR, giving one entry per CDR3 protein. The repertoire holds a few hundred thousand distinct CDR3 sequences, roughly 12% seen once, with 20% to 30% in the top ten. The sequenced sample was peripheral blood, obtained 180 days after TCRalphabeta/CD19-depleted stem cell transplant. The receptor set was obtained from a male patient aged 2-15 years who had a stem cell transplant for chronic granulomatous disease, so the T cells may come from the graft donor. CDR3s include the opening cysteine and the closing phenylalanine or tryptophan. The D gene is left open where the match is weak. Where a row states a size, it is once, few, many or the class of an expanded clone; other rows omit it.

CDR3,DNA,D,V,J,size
CASSDQGSYEQYF,TGTGCCAGCAGTGACCAGGGAAGCTACGAGCAGTACTTC,NA,TRBV25-1,TRBJ2-7,many
CASSLGQNYNSPLHF,TGCGCCAGCAGCTTAGGACAGAACTATAATTCACCCCTCCACTTT,NA,TRBV5-1,TRBJ1-6,many
CASSLLFPTGGRNSTDTQYF,TGTGCCAGCTCACTCTTATTTCCCACCGGGGGACGGAATAGCACAGATACGCAGTATTTT,NA,TRBV18,TRBJ2-3,NA
CASSFSGKANEQFF,TGTGCCAGCAGTTTTAGTGGGAAGGCCAATGAGCAGTTCTTC,NA,TRBV12-3/TRBV12-4,TRBJ2-1,many
CASTVTDTQYF,TGCGCCAGCACTGTCACAGATACGCAGTATTTT,NA,TRBV23-1,TRBJ2-3,few
CASSLGTGGQVWQFF,TGTGCCAGCAGTTTAGGGACAGGGGGGCAAGTTTGGCAGTTCTTC,TRBD1,TRBV12-3/TRBV12-4,TRBJ2-1,many
CASSVEGGNTGELFF,TGTGCCAGCAGCGTAGAAGGAGGAAACACCGGGGAGCTGTTTTTT,NA,TRBV9,TRBJ2-2,many
CASSFGEQGSYEQYF,TGTGCCAGCAGTTTCGGGGAACAGGGATCCTACGAGCAGTACTTC,NA,TRBV12-3/TRBV12-4,TRBJ2-7,NA
CASSPAAGNTGELFF,TGTGCCAGCTCACCGGCGGCAGGGAACACCGGGGAGCTGTTTTTT,NA,TRBV18,TRBJ2-2,many
CASRDRANEQFF,TGTGCCAGCCGGGACAGGGCTAATGAGCAGTTCTTC,TRBD1,TRBV3-1,TRBJ2-1,NA
CASSPLLGPSEQYF,TGTGCCAGCTCACCGTTATTAGGGCCGAGCGAGCAGTACTTC,NA,TRBV18,TRBJ2-7,many
CAWSTQGVGNQPQHF,TGTGCCTGGAGTACTCAGGGGGTAGGCAATCAGCCCCAGCATTTT,TRBD1,TRBV30,TRBJ1-5,many
CSVRPTGVFYEQYF,TGCAGCGTCCGCCCAACAGGCGTTTTCTACGAGCAGTACTTC,NA,TRBV29-1,TRBJ2-7,many
CASSLGQVGDNEQFF,TGTGCCAGCAGCTTAGGACAGGTGGGAGACAATGAGCAGTTCTTC,NA,TRBV7-9,TRBJ2-1,many
CASSHGRGSENIQYF,TGCGCCAGCAGCCACGGGAGGGGGTCCGAAAACATTCAGTACTTC,TRBD2,TRBV4-3,TRBJ2-4,many
CASSQDPSRPYEQYF,TGTGCCAGCAGCCAAGATCCGAGTCGACCCTACGAGCAGTACTTC,NA,TRBV3-1,TRBJ2-7,many
CASSPANRGHEQFF,TGTGCCAGCAGCCCCGCCAACAGGGGCCATGAGCAGTTCTTC,TRBD1,TRBV9,TRBJ2-1,many
CASSRPSDGSYEQYF,TGTGCCAGCAGCCGTCCAAGTGACGGTTCCTACGAGCAGTACTTC,NA,TRBV13,TRBJ2-7,many
CASSEVVQETQYF,TGTGCCAGCAGTGAAGTGGTGCAAGAGACCCAGTACTTC,NA,TRBV2,TRBJ2-5,many
CASSFMTGRQETQYF,TGTGCCAGCAGTTTTATGACGGGTCGGCAAGAGACCCAGTACTTC,NA,TRBV28,TRBJ2-5,many
CASSQSRDRFNEKLFF,TGTGCCAGCAGCCAGTCCCGGGACAGATTTAATGAAAAACTGTTTTTT,TRBD1,TRBV4-2,TRBJ1-4,NA